This T cell receptor (beta chain) comes out of a study of T-cell memory formation after mild COVID-19. Trimming removed 5 bases from V and 9 bases from J, with 20 bases in between. The CDR3 covers 15 residues. Germline V gene sequence: CDR1 SGHVS, CDR2 FQNEAQ. The sample holds many counts of this clonotype. Each CDR3 protein gets one entry after TCRdb re-called the 5' RACE reads with MiXCR. The sample has roughly 100,000 distinct CDR3 sequences; roughly 12% are singletons. This clonotype originated in an adult woman who had mild COVID-19 (a few samples of this study predate the infection). Cell type and time point are not known. The source material was PBMCs or a T cell subset sorted from them (not recorded which). The genes are TRBV7-8 and TRBJ2-1, with D unclear. The CDR3 spells CASSPWTSHLGEQFF. For the CDR3, the DNA is TGTGCCAGCAGCCCTTGGACCTCGCATCTGGGTGAGCAGTTCTTC. The full variable domain, rest sourced from reference TRBV7-8 and TRBJ2-1, is GAGVSQSPRYKVAKRGQDVALRCDPISGHVSLFWYQQALGQGPEFLTYFQNEAQLDKSGLPSDRFFAERPEGSVSTLKIQRTQQEDSAVYLCASSPWTSHLGEQFFGPGTRLTVL.